Described below is a single T cell receptor beta chain sequence and its context. The CDR3 loop spans 11 amino acids. Germline lookup yields CDR1 LNHDA and CDR2 SQIVND (reference sequence). The V end lost 5 bases, the J end lost 11 bases, and 12 bases lay between the germline ends. The data derive from a study of blood T cell repertoires in COVID-19. The repertoire was sequenced with immunoSEQ multiplex PCR; TCRdb's copy has only in-frame clones and lacks some. The sample includes 200,000 to 250,000 clones, about four fifths seen only once; the top ten take around 3.5%. The receptor was isolated from a middle-aged woman who had been exposed to COVID-19. The sample consisted of PBMCs or T cells enriched from blood (not recorded which). The gene calls are TRBV19 and TRBJ1-1; TRBD1 might be the D (6 bases). This CDR3 is CASSPGQRAFF. The CDR3 bases are TGTGCCAGTAGTCCTGGACAGAGGGCTTTCTTT.